This T cell receptor (beta chain) comes out of a study of vaccination effects on CD4 cells after COVID-19. This CDR3 region has 14 residues. Germline lookup yields CDR1 SGHTA and CDR2 FQGNSA. Between the trimmed V and J ends, which lost 2 bases and 3 bases, there was a span of 8 bases. ViraFEST assay sequencing came after antigen-specific CD4+ T cells were expanded with viral peptide pools. Culturing for approximately 10 days preceded CD4+ T cell isolation. Vaccinated recipients, who were negative for nucleocapsid antibodies, had no history of SARS-CoV-2 infection. TCRdb keeps only in-frame clones here, not all; method: immunoSEQ multiplex PCR. The repertoire holds 65,000 to 90,000 clones, with 78% as singletons. This clone was seen a handful of times. Its antigen is unknown.

Sequencing was performed on CD4+ T cells from PBMCs cultured with SARS-CoV-2 spike peptides, taken before COVID-19 vaccination. The source is a human donor who received a COVID-19 vaccine. V usage is TRBV7-2 and J usage is TRBJ1-5; D unresolved. Here the CDR3 DNA reads TGTGCCAGCAGCTTAAAGGCGTCCAATCAGCCCCAGCATTTT. This encodes CASSLKASNQPQHF. Supplemented by reference TRBV7-2 and TRBJ1-5, the full variable domain reads GAGVSQSPSNKVTEKGKDVELRCDPISGHTALYWYRQSLGQGLEFLIYFQGNSAPDKSGLPSDRFSAERTGGSVSTLTIQRTQQEDSAVYLCASSLKASNQPQHFGDGTRLSIL.